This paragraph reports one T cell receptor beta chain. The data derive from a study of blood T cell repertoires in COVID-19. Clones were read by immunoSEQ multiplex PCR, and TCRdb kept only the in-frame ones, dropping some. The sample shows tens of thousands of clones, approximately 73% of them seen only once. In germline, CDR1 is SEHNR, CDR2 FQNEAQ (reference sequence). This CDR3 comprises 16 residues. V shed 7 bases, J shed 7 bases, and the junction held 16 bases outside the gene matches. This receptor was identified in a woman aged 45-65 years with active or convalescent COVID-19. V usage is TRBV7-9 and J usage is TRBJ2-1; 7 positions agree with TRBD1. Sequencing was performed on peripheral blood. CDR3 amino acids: CASTPGMGRRGNEQFF. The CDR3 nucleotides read TGTGCCAGCACCCCCGGAATGGGACGCAGGGGGAATGAGCAGTTCTTC.